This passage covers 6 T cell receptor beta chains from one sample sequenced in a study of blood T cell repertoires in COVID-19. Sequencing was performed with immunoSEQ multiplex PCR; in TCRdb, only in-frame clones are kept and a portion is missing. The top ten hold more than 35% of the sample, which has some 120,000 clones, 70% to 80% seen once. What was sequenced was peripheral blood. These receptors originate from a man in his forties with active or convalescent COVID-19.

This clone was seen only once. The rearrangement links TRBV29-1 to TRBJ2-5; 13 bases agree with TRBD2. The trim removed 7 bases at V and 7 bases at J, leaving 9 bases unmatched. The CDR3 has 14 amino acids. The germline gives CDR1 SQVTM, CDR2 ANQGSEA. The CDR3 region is CSGLLAGGPGTQYF. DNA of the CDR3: TGCAGCGGATTACTAGCGGGGGGGCCAGGGACCCAGTACTTC.

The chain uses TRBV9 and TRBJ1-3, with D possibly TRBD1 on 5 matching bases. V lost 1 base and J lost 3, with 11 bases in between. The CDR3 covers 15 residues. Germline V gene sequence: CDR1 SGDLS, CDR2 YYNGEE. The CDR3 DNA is TGTGCCAGCAGCGTAATGGGGCAGGTTGGAAACACCATATATTTT. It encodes CASSVMGQVGNTIYF.

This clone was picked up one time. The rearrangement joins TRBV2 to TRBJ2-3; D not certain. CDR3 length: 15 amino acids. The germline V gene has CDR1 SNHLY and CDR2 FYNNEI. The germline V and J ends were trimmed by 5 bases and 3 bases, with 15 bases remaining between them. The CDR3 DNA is TGTGCCAGCAGTCCGGCAGGCGCCGGAACAGATACGCAGTATTTT. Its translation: CASSPAGAGTDTQYF.

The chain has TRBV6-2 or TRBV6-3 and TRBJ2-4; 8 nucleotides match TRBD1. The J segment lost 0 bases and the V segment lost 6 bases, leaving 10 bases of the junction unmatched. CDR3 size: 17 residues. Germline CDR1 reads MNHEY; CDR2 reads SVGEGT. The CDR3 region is CASSPRTGPLAKNIQYF. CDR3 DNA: TGTGCCAGCAGCCCTCGGACAGGGCCCTTAGCCAAAAACATTCAGTACTTC.

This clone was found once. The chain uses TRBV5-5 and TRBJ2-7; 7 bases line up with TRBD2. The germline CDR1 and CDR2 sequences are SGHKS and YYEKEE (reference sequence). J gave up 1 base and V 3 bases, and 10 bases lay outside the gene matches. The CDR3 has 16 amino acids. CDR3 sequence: CASSSVAGPGSYEQYF. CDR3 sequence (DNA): TGTGCCAGCAGCTCCGTAGCGGGCCCAGGGTCCTACGAGCAGTACTTC.

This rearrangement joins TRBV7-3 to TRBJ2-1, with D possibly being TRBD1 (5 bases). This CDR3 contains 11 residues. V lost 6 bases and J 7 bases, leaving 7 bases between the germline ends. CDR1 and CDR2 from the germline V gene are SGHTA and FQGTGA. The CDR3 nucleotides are TGTGCCAGCAGAGACAGAAATGAGCAGTTCTTC. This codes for CASRDRNEQFF.